This T cell receptor (beta chain) appears in the sequencing data of a study of T cell clonotyping in hematopoietic cell transplantation. Broader study findings: Pathologically expanded recipient clonotypes increased progressively from day 30 to day 180 as diversity fell. Cells were unsorted, so CD4 and CD8 contributions were not separated. Higher Inverse Simpson Index values in graft donor and pretransplant recipient predicted broader posttransplant TCR diversity. Few recipient clonotypes overlapped donors; over 95% were de novo at given depth.

Clones were read by immunoSEQ multiplex PCR, and TCRdb kept only the in-frame ones, dropping some. The data show approximately 75,000 clones, approximately 94% seen once. This clone appeared a single time. Antigen: not known. The CDR3 has 15 amino acids. Per germline, CDR1 MDHEN and CDR2 SYDVKM. Trimming removed 6 bases at V and 4 bases at J, with 16 bases between. V gene TRBV28 combines with J gene TRBJ1-5; TRBD1 is a possible D gene (6 bases). Material for sequencing was peripheral blood mononuclear cells. The source is a man between 50 and 59 years old in good health. Some clones in this sample may be carry-over from other donors' samples. The CDR3 loop reads CASSVGGGGNQPQHF. CDR3 DNA sequence: TGTGCCAGCAGCGTAGGGGGAGGTGGGAATCAGCCCCAGCATTTT.